This T cell receptor beta chain stems from a study of shared clonotypes between healthy human individuals. Study observations and caveats: It was the few donors that limited the genetic and exposure-history diversity represented.

Concerning this clone itself: Its antigen is unknown.

Using immunoSEQ multiplex PCR, the repertoire was profiled, and TCRdb retains in-frame clones only, with some absent. The sample has fewer than 600,000 clones; 70% to 80% are singletons. The germline V gene has CDR1 MGHRA and CDR2 YSYEKL. The CDR3 spans 15 residues. Sequenced input: PBMCs. The sequence came from a woman aged 40 to 55 in good health. Some clones in this sample may be carry-over from other donors' samples. This chain uses TRBV4-1 with TRBJ2-5; the match to TRBD1 covers 9 bases. The J call may be wrong; the DNA end is better matched by TRBJ2-7. The CDR3: CASSHPGTGLYEQYF. CDR3 coding DNA: TGCGCCAGCAGCCACCCCGGGACAGGGCTCTACGAGCAGTACTTC.